This T cell receptor beta chain was recorded in a study of OX40 agonist ivuxolimab in advanced cancers. Across the whole study: Ivuxolimab is a fully human IgG2 antibody that activates OX40 (CD134). Age averaged around 60 years (range 23 to 79), and 82.7% were male. Study-wide points: At 0.1-3.0 mg/kg, partial responders had clonal expansion among the lowest observed. On average, CD8+ T cells showed a greater number of expanded clones than CD4+.

V shed 2 bases and J 5 bases; nucleotides not matched to a gene: 12. The CDR3 sequence is 17 residues long. CDR1 is KGHSH, CDR2 LQKENI, per germline. As concerns this clone: Its antigen is undetermined.

Assay: immunoSEQ multiplex PCR; the TCRdb copy retains only in-frame clones and omits some. The repertoire holds about 50,000 clones, with about 90% as singletons. The source is an adult with an advanced solid tumor such as melanoma, head and neck, liver or kidney cancer. The input for sequencing was CD4+ or CD8+ T cells sorted from blood, taken in a trial of the OX40 agonist ivuxolimab. The chain has TRBV18 and TRBJ2-5, with TRBD2 identical over 9 bases. The CDR3 is CASSPYEVAGGFETQYF. The CDR3, as DNA: TGTGCCAGCTCACCATACGAGGTTGCGGGAGGGTTCGAGACCCAGTACTTC.